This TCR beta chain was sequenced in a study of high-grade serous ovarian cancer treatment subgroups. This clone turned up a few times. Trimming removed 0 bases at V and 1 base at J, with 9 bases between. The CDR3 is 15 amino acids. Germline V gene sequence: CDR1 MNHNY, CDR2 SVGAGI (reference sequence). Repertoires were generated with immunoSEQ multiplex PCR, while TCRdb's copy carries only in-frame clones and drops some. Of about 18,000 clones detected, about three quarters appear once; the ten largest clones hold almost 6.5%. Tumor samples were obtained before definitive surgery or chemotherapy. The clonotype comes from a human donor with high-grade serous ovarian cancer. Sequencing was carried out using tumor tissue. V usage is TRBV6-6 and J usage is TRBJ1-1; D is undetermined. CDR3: CASSYSLKGNTEAFF. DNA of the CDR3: TGTGCCAGCAGTTACTCACTCAAGGGGAACACTGAAGCTTTCTTT.